Listed here are 27 T cell receptor beta chains from one sample, sequenced in a study of T-cell memory formation after mild COVID-19 (dated by TCRdb to about 2021). To prepare the library, 5' RACE was applied. The reads were generated on an Illumina NovaSeq 6000. TCRdb's own reprocessing of the public reads used fastp at Q25 and MiXCR and kept productive beta chains. For every CDR3 protein sequence, its rows merge into one entry that carries the most common genes and DNA. The sample table records fewer than 350,000 distinct CDR3 sequences; around 8% of these occur just once. Of the sample, 20% to 25% falls within the top ten clones. The sample taken for sequencing was PBMCs or a T cell subset sorted from them (not recorded which). Receptors were obtained from a young man who had mild COVID-19 (a few samples of this study predate the infection). The sample titles of this study are shuffled in the database, so cell type and time point are left out; the donor was told from shared clones.

This clonotype was picked up a small number of times. The V call is TRBV7-2, the J call TRBJ2-6, with D perhaps given as TRBD1 or TRBD2 (6 bases each). V lost 5 bases to trimming and J lost 0 bases, with 17 bases between them. Germline lookup yields CDR1 SGHTA and CDR2 FQGNSA. This CDR3 region has 18 residues. CDR3 DNA: TGTGCCAGCAGCCCCCTAGGGGGGTACTTCTCTGGGGCCAACGTCCTGACTTTC. Its protein is CASSPLGGYFSGANVLTF. Drawing the rest from reference TRBV7-2 and TRBJ2-6, the complete variable domain is GAGVSQSPSNKVTEKGKDVELRCDPISGHTALYWYRQSLGQGLEFLIYFQGNSAPDKSGLPSDRFSAERTGGSVSTLTIQRTQQEDSAVYLCASSPLGGYFSGANVLTFGAGSRLTVL.

The chain combines TRBV7-2 with TRBJ2-1; D gene ambiguous. Trimming took 5 bases from V and 5 from J, leaving 13 bases between them. The germline gives CDR1 SGHTA, CDR2 FQGNSA. The CDR3 has 14 amino acids. In nucleotides, the CDR3 is TGTGCCAGCAGCCCTAGTCGCCCTCACAATGAGCAGTTCTTC. Its protein product is CASSPSRPHNEQFF.

This chain uses TRBV5-1 with TRBJ1-1, with D perhaps matching TRBD1 (5 bases). The V end lost 4 bases, the J end lost 9 bases, and 16 bases lay between the germline ends. The CDR3 length is 13 residues. Germline-derived CDR1 and CDR2 are SGHRS and YFSETQ. DNA of the CDR3: TGCGCCAGCAGCCCCAGAACGGGGCCAAAAGCTTTCTTT. Amino acid sequence: CASSPRTGPKAFF.

Only a few counts were recorded for this clonotype. The genes are TRBV12-3 or TRBV12-4 and TRBJ2-3, with a weak D call TRBD2 (6 bases). Trimming left V 7 bases short and J 7 bases short, with 18 bases between. This CDR3 is built from 14 residues. The CDR3 sequence: CASIVGEEGNTQYF. CDR3 in DNA: TGTGCCAGCATTGTTGGGGAGGAAGGGAATACGCAGTATTTT.

This clonotype was observed a few times. The chain employs TRBV19 and TRBJ2-5; TRBD2 matches at 10 bases. CDR3 size: 13 residues. Germline V gives CDR1 LNHDA, CDR2 SQIVND (reference sequence). Trimming removed 7 bases from V and 3 bases from J; junction bases left unmatched: 2. The CDR3 protein is CASTGLAEETQYF. The CDR3 DNA follows: TGTGCCAGTACCGGACTAGCGGAAGAGACCCAGTACTTC.

This sequence joins TRBV12-3 or TRBV12-4 and TRBJ1-6; 9 positions agree with TRBD1. The CDR3 has 16 amino acids. The ends lost 5 bases at V and 4 bases at J; junction bases unmatched: 6. CDR3 region: CASSATGGVYNSPLHF. The CDR3 DNA reads as TGTGCCAGCAGTGCCACAGGGGGCGTTTATAATTCACCCCTCCACTTT.

This clonotype has only a few counts. The chain links TRBV19 to TRBJ2-1; no definite D call. Germline-derived CDR1 and CDR2 are LNHDA and SQIVND (reference sequence). The CDR3 covers 14 residues. Trimming shortened V by 3 bases and J by 5 bases, and 11 bases separated the two germline ends. The CDR3 DNA reads as TGTGCCAGTAGTATGGGCCAGCCGAACAATGAGCAGTTCTTC. It specifies CASSMGQPNNEQFF.

The chain links TRBV12-3 or TRBV12-4 to TRBJ1-6, with TRBD1 matching 9 bases. The CDR3 contains 15 residues. V shed 5 bases, J shed 7 bases, and the junction held 6 bases outside the gene matches. The CDR3 loop is CASSRQQGANSPLHF. CDR3 DNA sequence: TGTGCCAGCAGTCGACAACAGGGGGCGAATTCACCCCTCCACTTT.

This clonotype has a count of ten or more. The CDR3 nucleotides are TGTGCCAGCAGCGCTGGCTGGGAGCGAGCAGCAAACGAGCAGTACTTC. This encodes CASSAGWERAANEQYF. J is TRBJ2-7 and V is TRBV7-2, with D possibly TRBD2 on 5 matching bases. V lost 5 bases to trimming and J lost 5 bases, with 22 bases between them. In germline, CDR1 is SGHTA, CDR2 FQGNSA. The CDR3 extends over 16 amino acids. Together with reference TRBV7-2 and TRBJ2-7, the CDR3 gives the full variable domain: GAGVSQSPSNKVTEKGKDVELRCDPISGHTALYWYRQSLGQGLEFLIYFQGNSAPDKSGLPSDRFSAERTGGSVSTLTIQRTQQEDSAVYLCASSAGWERAANEQYFGPGTRLTVT.

V and J are TRBV7-6 and TRBJ1-2; D uncertain. V gave up 2 bases and J gave up 6 bases, with 10 bases separating them. Germline V gene lookup returns CDR1 SGHVS and CDR2 FNYEAQ. The CDR3 consists of 13 residues. In nucleotides, the CDR3 is TGTGCCAGCAGCTTAACAGTCTGGGATGGCTACACCTTC. Its protein product is CASSLTVWDGYTF.

For the CDR3, the DNA is TGTGCCAGCAGTACCACCCAGGGGGGAGCTTTCTTT. This gives the protein CASSTTQGGAFF. This chain links TRBV12-3 or TRBV12-4 with TRBJ1-1; 7 bases align to TRBD1. CDR3 length equals 12 residues. Trimming at V came to 5 bases and at J to 10 bases, leaving 7 bases not matched to a gene.

This clonotype was observed at least ten times. The gene calls are TRBV3-1 and TRBJ1-1; 9 nucleotides match TRBD1. V lost 4 bases and J lost 5; bases outside the gene matches: 5. CDR1 and CDR2 (germline): LGHDT, YNNKEL (reference sequence). CDR3 size: 14 residues. For the CDR3, the DNA is TGTGCCAGCAGCCGGGGACAGGGTAGTACTGAAGCTTTCTTT. Protein: CASSRGQGSTEAFF.

This chain links TRBV7-2 with TRBJ1-2; D may be TRBD1 (5 bases). The CDR3 length is 15 residues. The V end lost 5 bases, the J end lost 3 bases, and 16 bases lay between the germline ends. Germline CDR1 is SGHTA and CDR2 is FQGNSA. The DNA for the CDR3 is TGTGCCAGCAGCAACCATACAGGAGACTACTATGGCTACACCTTC. It translates to CASSNHTGDYYGYTF.

This clonotype was detected only a few times. The V gene is TRBV20-1, the J gene TRBJ2-6; D uncertain. Trimming took 0 bases from V and 10 from J, leaving 4 bases between them. The CDR3 length is 11 residues. Germline V gene lookup returns CDR1 DFQATT and CDR2 SNEGSKA (reference sequence). For the CDR3, the DNA is TGCAGTGCTAGAGAGCGTAACGTCCTGACTTTC. Translating gives CSARERNVLTF.

This rearrangement joins TRBV11-3 to TRBJ2-3; D call uncertain. CDR1 and CDR2 from the germline V gene are SGHNT and YENEEA. The CDR3 spans 14 residues. The V end was cut by 0 bases, the J end by 4 bases, with 8 bases between. The CDR3 region has the DNA TGTGCCAGCAGCTTAGACCCAAGCCCAGATACGCAGTATTTT. Translating gives CASSLDPSPDTQYF.

The CDR3 loop reads CAIRTDRNTGELFF. The CDR3 coding sequence is TGTGCCATCAGGACGGACAGGAACACCGGGGAGCTGTTTTTT. The chain has TRBV10-3 and TRBJ2-2; a possible D gene is TRBD1 (6 bases). There are 14 residues in the CDR3. V lost 6 bases and J lost 1, with 9 bases in between. CDR1 ENHRY and CDR2 SYGVKD come from the germline V gene.

This clonotype was seen a handful of times. V usage is TRBV3-1 and J usage is TRBJ2-3; 12 positions agree with TRBD2. V lost 4 bases, J lost 7 bases, and 6 bases stayed unmatched. This CDR3 has 15 amino acids. Germline V gene lookup returns CDR1 LGHDT and CDR2 YNNKEL (reference sequence). CDR3 DNA sequence: TGTGCCAGCAGCCCTAGCGGGGGGGTTTCCCATACGCAGTATTTT. It translates to CASSPSGGVSHTQYF.

The genes are TRBV14 and TRBJ1-1; D unresolved. V was shortened by 3 bases and J by 1 base, with 6 bases between the two germline ends. In germline, CDR1 is SGHDN, CDR2 FVKESK. The length of the CDR3 is 13 residues. CDR3 in DNA: TGTGCCAGCAGCCAGGTCGGGAACACTGAAGCTTTCTTT. It encodes CASSQVGNTEAFF. Complete variable domain (other parts from reference TRBV14 and TRBJ1-1): EAGVTQFPSHSVIEKGQTVTLRCDPISGHDNLYWYRRVMGKEIKFLLHFVKESKQDESGMPNNRFLAERTGGTYSTLKVQPAELEDSGVYFCASSQVGNTEAFFGQGTRLTVV.

V is TRBV5-1 and J is TRBJ1-3; D call uncertain. Germline V gene data show CDR1 as SGHRS and CDR2 as YFSETQ. The CDR3 contains 14 residues. V lost 0 bases and J 4 bases, leaving 8 bases between the germline ends. This CDR3 reads CASSLERGGNTIYF. The CDR3 DNA is TGCGCCAGCAGCTTGGAGCGCGGGGGAAACACCATATATTTT.

This sequence joins TRBV12-3 or TRBV12-4 and TRBJ1-1; D is undetermined. The CDR3 consists of 14 residues. Trimming left V 3 bases short and J 10 bases short, with 18 bases between. CDR3 DNA sequence: TGTGCCAGCAGTTTGGGCTACCCAGGTTTGGGAGCTTTCTTT. It codes for CASSLGYPGLGAFF.

This clonotype has a count of ten or more. The V and J genes are TRBV19 and TRBJ1-6; no clear D gene. V was trimmed by 11 bases and J by 8 bases, leaving 16 bases between them. The CDR3 is 13 amino acids. In germline, CDR1 is LNHDA, CDR2 SQIVND (reference sequence). The CDR3 nucleotides are TGTGCCGCGGGTCTGGGGAGCGATTCACCCCTCCACTTT. Translating gives CAAGLGSDSPLHF.

Ten or more counts support this clonotype. V gene TRBV29-1 combines with J gene TRBJ2-1, with 7 bases fitting TRBD1. Germline V lookup: CDR1 SQVTM, CDR2 ANQGSEA. This CDR3 has 14 amino acids. This chain's CDR3 is CSLIGTDSYNEQFF. CDR3 nucleotides: TGCAGTCTAATAGGGACAGACTCCTACAATGAGCAGTTCTTC.

This clonotype showed up just once. A much larger clone is a single base away; this may be a read error. This chain joins TRBV10-3 and TRBJ1-3, with D possibly being TRBD1 (6 bases). CDR1 and CDR2 (germline): ENHRY, SYGVKD. The CDR3 totals 14 residues. The CDR3 sequence: CAIGQHISGDTIYF. The CDR3 DNA reads as TGTGCCATCGGACAGCATATCTCTGGAGACACCATATATTTT.

There are many counts of this clonotype. The rearrangement joins TRBV12-3 or TRBV12-4 to TRBJ2-1, with a tentative D call TRBD2 (6 bases). The CDR3 extends over 15 amino acids. Trimming shortened V by 0 bases and J by 1 base, and 7 bases separated the two germline ends. The CDR3 protein is CASSLAGGSYNEQFF. DNA for the CDR3: TGTGCCAGCAGTTTAGCGGGGGGTTCCTACAATGAGCAGTTCTTC.

The chain recombines TRBV5-4 with TRBJ1-1, with 7 bases aligning to TRBD1. The CDR3 length is 14 residues. Trimming cost V 3 bases and J 1 base; bases outside gene matches: 3. The germline CDR1 and CDR2 sequences are SGHNT and YYREEE (reference sequence). The CDR3 protein is CASSWTGKNTEAFF. Here the CDR3 DNA reads TGTGCCAGCAGCTGGACAGGAAAGAACACTGAAGCTTTCTTT. The full variable domain, completed using reference TRBV5-4 and TRBJ1-1, is ETGVTQSPTHLIKTRGQQVTLRCSSQSGHNTVSWYQQALGQGPQFIFQYYREEENGRGNFPPRFSGLQFPNYSSELNVNALELDDSALYLCASSWTGKNTEAFFGQGTRLTVV.

The chain combines TRBV21-1 with TRBJ1-3; the table names TRBD1, a call not compared with the DNA. TRBV21-1 is a pseudogene. The CDR3 loop spans 14 amino acids. The CDR3 DNA is TGTGCCAGCAGCAAAATAACAGGGGGAAACACCATATATTTT. Residues: CASSKITGGNTIYF.

The J gene is TRBJ1-1, the V gene TRBV7-2; perhaps TRBD1 as D (6 bases). The ends were cut back, 0 bases at V and 10 bases at J, with 12 bases in the middle. This CDR3 is built from 13 residues. Per the germline V gene, CDR1 is SGHTA and CDR2 is FQGNSA. The CDR3 protein is CASSLAQGRGAFF. The CDR3 DNA reads as TGTGCCAGCAGCTTAGCCCAGGGGCGGGGAGCTTTCTTT.